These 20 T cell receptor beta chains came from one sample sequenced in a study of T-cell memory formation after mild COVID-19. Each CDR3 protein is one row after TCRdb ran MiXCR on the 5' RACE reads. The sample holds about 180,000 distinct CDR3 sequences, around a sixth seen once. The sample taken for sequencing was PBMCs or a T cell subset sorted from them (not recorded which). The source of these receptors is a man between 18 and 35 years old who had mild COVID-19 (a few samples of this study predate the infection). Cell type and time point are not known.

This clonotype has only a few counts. CDR3 sequence (DNA): TGCGCCAGCAGCTTGGGGTCCGGCGGGACCGGGGAGCTGTTTTTT. Translating it yields CASSLGSGGTGELFF. V usage is TRBV5-1 and J usage is TRBJ2-2; a possible D gene is TRBD2 (5 bases). Deletions cut 0 bases from V and 5 bases from J, with 11 bases between. Germline loops: CDR1 SGHRS, CDR2 YFSETQ. The length of the CDR3 is 15 residues.

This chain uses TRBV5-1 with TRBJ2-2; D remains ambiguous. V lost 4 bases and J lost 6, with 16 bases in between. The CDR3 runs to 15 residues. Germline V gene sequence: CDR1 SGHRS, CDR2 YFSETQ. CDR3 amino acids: CASSGIGFGSGELFF. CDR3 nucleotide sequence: TGCGCCAGCAGCGGGATAGGGTTCGGGTCCGGGGAGCTGTTTTTT.

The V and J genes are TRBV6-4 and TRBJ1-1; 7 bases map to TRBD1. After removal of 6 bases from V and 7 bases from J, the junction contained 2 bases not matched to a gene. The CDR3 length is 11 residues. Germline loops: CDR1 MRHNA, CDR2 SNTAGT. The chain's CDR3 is CASRGQLEAFF. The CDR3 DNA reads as TGTGCCAGCAGGGGACAGCTTGAAGCTTTCTTT.

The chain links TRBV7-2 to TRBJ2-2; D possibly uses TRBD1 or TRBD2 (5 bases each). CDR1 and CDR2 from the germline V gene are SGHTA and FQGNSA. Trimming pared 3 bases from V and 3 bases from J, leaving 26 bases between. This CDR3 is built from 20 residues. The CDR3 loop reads CASSFRGVRVGRWDTGELFF. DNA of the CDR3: TGTGCCAGCAGCTTCCGGGGCGTGCGGGTGGGACGGTGGGACACCGGGGAGCTGTTTTTT.

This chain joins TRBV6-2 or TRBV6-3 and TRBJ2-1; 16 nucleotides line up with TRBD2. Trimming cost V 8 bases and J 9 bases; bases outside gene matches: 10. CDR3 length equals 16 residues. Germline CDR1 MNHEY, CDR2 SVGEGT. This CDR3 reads CASFGTSGGAIGEQFF. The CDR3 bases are TGTGCCAGCTTCGGGACTAGCGGGGGGGCTATCGGTGAGCAGTTCTTC.

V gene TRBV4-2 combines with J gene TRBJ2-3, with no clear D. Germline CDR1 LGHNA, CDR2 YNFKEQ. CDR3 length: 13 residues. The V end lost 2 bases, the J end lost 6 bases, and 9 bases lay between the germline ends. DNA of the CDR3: TGTGCCAGCAGCCAAAACAGTGGGGATACGCAGTATTTT. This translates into CASSQNSGDTQYF.

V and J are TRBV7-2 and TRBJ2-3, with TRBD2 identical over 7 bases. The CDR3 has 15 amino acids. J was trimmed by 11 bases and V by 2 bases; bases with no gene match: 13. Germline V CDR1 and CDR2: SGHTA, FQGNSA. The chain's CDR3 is CASSLQAPGGSKQYF. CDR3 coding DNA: TGTGCCAGCAGCTTACAGGCCCCGGGAGGATCTAAGCAGTATTTT.

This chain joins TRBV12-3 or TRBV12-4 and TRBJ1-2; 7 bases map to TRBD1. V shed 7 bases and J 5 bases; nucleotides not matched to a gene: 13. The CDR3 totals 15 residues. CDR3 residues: CASNKSGTADYGYTF. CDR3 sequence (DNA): TGTGCCAGCAATAAGTCCGGGACAGCGGATTATGGCTACACCTTC.

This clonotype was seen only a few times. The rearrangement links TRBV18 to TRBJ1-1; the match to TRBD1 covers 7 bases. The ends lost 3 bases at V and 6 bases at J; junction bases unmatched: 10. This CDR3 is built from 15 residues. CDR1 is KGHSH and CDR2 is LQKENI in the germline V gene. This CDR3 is CASSPRQGGSAEAFF. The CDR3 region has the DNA TGTGCCAGCTCACCGCGCCAGGGGGGTTCCGCTGAAGCTTTCTTT.

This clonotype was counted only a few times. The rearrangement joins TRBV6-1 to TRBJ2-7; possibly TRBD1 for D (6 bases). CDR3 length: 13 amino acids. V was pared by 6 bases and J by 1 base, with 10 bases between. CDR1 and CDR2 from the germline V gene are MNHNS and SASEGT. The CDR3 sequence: CASSEGHSYEQYV. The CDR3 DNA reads TGTGCCAGCAGCGAGGGACATTCCTACGAGCAGTACGTC.

CDR3 nucleotide sequence: TGTGCCAGCACCCAACGACCCCCGGGACACACCTACGAGCAGTACTTC. Protein sequence: CASTQRPPGHTYEQYF. The chain couples TRBV12-3 or TRBV12-4 to TRBJ2-7, with D perhaps matching TRBD1 (6 bases). Trimming pared 7 bases from V and 2 bases from J, leaving 21 bases between. The CDR3 covers 16 residues.

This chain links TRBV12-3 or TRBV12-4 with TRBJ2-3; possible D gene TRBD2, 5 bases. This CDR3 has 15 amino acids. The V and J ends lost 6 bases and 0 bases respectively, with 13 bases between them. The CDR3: CASSLWGASTDTQYF. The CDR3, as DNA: TGTGCCAGCAGCCTCTGGGGAGCTAGCACAGATACGCAGTATTTT.

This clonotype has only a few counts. As DNA, the CDR3 is TGTGCCAGCAGCGTTGACAACACCGGGGAGCTGTTTTTT. Amino acids: CASSVDNTGELFF. The chain uses TRBV9 and TRBJ2-2; D unresolved. The germline V gene encodes CDR1 SGDLS and CDR2 YYNGEE. The ends were cut back, 2 bases at V and 2 bases at J, with 4 bases in the middle. CDR3 length: 13 amino acids.

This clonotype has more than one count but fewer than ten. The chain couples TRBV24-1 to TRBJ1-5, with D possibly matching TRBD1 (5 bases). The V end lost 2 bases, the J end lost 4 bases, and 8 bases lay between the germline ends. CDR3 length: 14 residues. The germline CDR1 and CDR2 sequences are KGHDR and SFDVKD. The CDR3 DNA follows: TGTGCCACCAGTGATTCCTCAGGGAATCAGCCCCAGCATTTT. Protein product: CATSDSSGNQPQHF.

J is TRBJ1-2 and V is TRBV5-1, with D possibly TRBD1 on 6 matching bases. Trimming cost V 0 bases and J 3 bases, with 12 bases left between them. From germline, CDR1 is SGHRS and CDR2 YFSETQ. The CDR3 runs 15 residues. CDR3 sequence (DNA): TGCGCCAGCAGCTTGGTTGCAGGGGTCGACTATGGCTACACCTTC. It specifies CASSLVAGVDYGYTF.

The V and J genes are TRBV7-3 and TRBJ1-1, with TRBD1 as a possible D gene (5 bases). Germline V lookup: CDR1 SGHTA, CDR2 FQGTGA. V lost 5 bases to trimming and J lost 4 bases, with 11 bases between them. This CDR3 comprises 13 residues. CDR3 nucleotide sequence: TGTGCCAGCAGCCCACAGGAGGGCACTGAAGCTTTCTTT. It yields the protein CASSPQEGTEAFF.

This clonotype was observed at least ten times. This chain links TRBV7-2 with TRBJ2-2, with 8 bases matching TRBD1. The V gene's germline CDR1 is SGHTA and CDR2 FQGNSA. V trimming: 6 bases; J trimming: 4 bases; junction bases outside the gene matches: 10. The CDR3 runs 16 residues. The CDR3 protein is CASSSGTGGFTGELFF. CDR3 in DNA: TGTGCCAGCAGTTCCGGGACAGGTGGTTTCACCGGGGAGCTGTTTTTT. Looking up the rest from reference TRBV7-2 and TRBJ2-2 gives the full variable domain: GAGVSQSPSNKVTEKGKDVELRCDPISGHTALYWYRQSLGQGLEFLIYFQGNSAPDKSGLPSDRFSAERTGGSVSTLTIQRTQQEDSAVYLCASSSGTGGFTGELFFGEGSRLTVL.

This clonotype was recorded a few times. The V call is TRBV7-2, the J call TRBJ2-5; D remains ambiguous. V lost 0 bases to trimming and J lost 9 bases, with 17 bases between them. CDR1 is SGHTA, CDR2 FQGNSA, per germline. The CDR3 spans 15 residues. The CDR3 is CASSLALGPSSAQYF. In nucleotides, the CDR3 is TGTGCCAGCAGCTTAGCGCTAGGACCCAGCTCGGCCCAGTACTTC. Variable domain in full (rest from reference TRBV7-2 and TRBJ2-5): GAGVSQSPSNKVTEKGKDVELRCDPISGHTALYWYRQSLGQGLEFLIYFQGNSAPDKSGLPSDRFSAERTGGSVSTLTIQRTQQEDSAVYLCASSLALGPSSAQYFGPGTRLLVL.

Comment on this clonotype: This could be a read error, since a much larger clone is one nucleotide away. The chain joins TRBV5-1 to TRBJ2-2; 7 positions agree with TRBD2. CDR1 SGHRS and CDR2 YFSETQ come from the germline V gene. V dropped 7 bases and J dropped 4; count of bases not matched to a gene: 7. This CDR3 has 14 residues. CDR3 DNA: TGCGCCAGCGGCTCCCCGGGGGGCACCGGGGAGCTGTTTTTT. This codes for CASGSPGGTGELFF.

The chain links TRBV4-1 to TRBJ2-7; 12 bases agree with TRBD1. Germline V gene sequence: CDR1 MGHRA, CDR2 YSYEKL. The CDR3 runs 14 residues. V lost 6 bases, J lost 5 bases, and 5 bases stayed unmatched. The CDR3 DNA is TGCGCCAGCAGTACCGGGACAGGGGGCAACGAGCAGTACGTC. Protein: CASSTGTGGNEQYV.